This record looks at one T cell receptor beta chain sequence and its context. This clone's antigen is unknown. No much larger clone is present one base from it, and per-base qualities are unavailable. TCR CDR3 regions were amplified from genomic DNA by multiplex PCR using the deep immunoSEQ assay. Genomic DNA extracted from each cell subset was distributed evenly over all wells of several immunoSEQ 96-well plates, and each plate served as one replicate. For sorted subsets, each replicate PCR was loaded with about 200 ng genomic DNA, equivalent to approximately 33,000 T cell genomes. Purified libraries were quantified with a Qubit 3.0 fluorometer, sized on a Bioanalyzer 2100, and re-quantified with the KAPA Library Quantification kit. Each immunoSEQ 96-well plate was sequenced on its own single-read 150-cycle Illumina NextSeq 550 flow cell. The paper's data handling went like this. Because the immunoSEQ output held only junctional sequences and lacked quality scores, the filtering could not match the filtering applied to full-length reads. To assign V/J genes and CDR3, sequences were annotated against IMGT germline references using PyIR, a Python wrapper for IgBLAST v1.9. Reads were filtered out if the reads had weak V/J assignments (E-value above 1e-6), no CDR3, stop codons, out-of-frame junctions, or ambiguous translated residues. V3J clonotypes were defined as sequences sharing an identical inferred V gene, J gene, and CDR3 amino acid sequence. Percentage overlap between repertoires was computed as shared unique clonotypes divided by the size of the smaller repertoire. Three approaches were used to assess repertoire richness: RTK rarefaction, the Chao1 estimator, and Recon v2.1 estimates of unobserved clonotypes. Generation probabilities for all TCRbeta clonotypes obtained by the gDNA method from a handful of donors were computed using OLGA. The immuneACCESS repertoire file appears here via TCRdb, limited to in-frame rearrangements. These files lack a portion of the clones; in checked studies, under half of the deficit traces to unresolved V genes, and the cause of the others is not known. From that table come the V and J calls and clone size; the DNA was used to work out D and trimming. The sample table shows 2 million to 2.5 million clones, and around 92% are seen once. The top ten clones comprise 0.37% of the sample.

The record originates from a study of shared clonotypes between healthy human individuals (TCRdb year 2020). Regarding the research as a whole: A few men and a couple of women, aged 18 to 49 years, made up the cohort. For each donor, three plates each were used for CD4 naive and CD4 memory, two plates were used for CD8 naive, and one plate was used for CD8 memory. The study deeply sequenced blood TCR repertoires of roughly five healthy adults to estimate repertoire size and the extent of clonotype sharing between individuals. Different laboratories and diverse techniques were used to prepare libraries and sequence TCR repertoires, to increase sequencing depth and limit assay-specific biases. Leukapheresis yielded between about 0.85 and 10 billion PBMCs per donor. Results and caveats for the whole study, not just this receptor: Estimated clonotype richness was generally larger for naive than for memory subsets. Higher generation probabilities were observed for clonotypes shared by all four sorted-subset donors than for non-shared clonotypes. Even with the large sequencing depth, rarefaction of the sorted-subset datasets indicated that sequencing was incomplete. Sampling was restricted to blood, and TCR repertoires in tissue are likely to differ from TCR repertoires in blood. Because the study included a small number of donors, the genetic and exposure-history diversity represented was limited. Approximately 5% of naive CD4, around 3.5% of naive CD8, around 2.3% of memory CD4, and 0.4% of memory CD8 clonotypes were shared across a handful of donors. Pairwise subsampling led to the expectation that sequencing depth would affect the degree of clonotype sharing among donors.

Healthy HIV-negative adults with no recently reported acute infections or vaccinations were included as donors. Every donor was a Caucasian adult residing in Nashville, Tennessee, USA. Magnetic negative selection was used to enrich CD4+ T cells, after which naive cells were positively selected on CD45RA and the negative fraction became the memory subset. After blood collection by leukapheresis, PBMCs were isolated using Ficoll-Histopaque density gradient centrifugation and then cryopreserved in the vapor phase of liquid nitrogen. Analytical flow cytometry was used to check the purity and quantity of every magnetically sorted T cell population. Genomic DNA was isolated from every sorted fraction and measured by UV absorbance on a Nanodrop 2000c. Sequenced: naive CD4+ T cells from PBMCs. According to the study, the label for this sample's cell subset or site signals: CD45RA+ positively selected. This sequence was found in a man aged 18 to 35 in good health. Some clones in this sample may be carry-over from other donors' samples.

The nucleotide sequence is given as TGTGCCAGCAGTTATGAACCCACAGGGGGGAACACCATATATTTT. This gives the protein CASSYEPTGGNTIYF. The chain employs TRBV6-9 and TRBJ1-3, with 8 junctional bases fitting TRBD1. The CDR1 and CDR2 encoded by the germline V gene are MNHGY and SVAAGI. Counted from cysteine to phenylalanine, this CDR3 has 15 amino acids. The kept DNA is CDR3 alone, 45 bases in frame from the first base. The germline V and J ends show losses of 2 bases and 7 bases respectively, and no gene match explains 7 bases of the junction.